These T cell receptor beta chains were read from a single sample in a study of beta chain features in type 1 diabetes. Using immunoSEQ multiplex PCR, the repertoire was profiled, and TCRdb retains in-frame clones only, with some absent. The sample lists around 360,000 clones; roughly 12% were seen once. Sequencing was carried out using naive CD4+ T cells from blood. The receptors shown here come from a woman younger than 35 with type 1 diabetes. The conserved cysteine and the conserved F or W are not part of the CDR3 here. The order of the fields is clone size, D gene, V gene, CDR3 length, J gene, CDR3 protein. The D gene is left open where the match is weak. For some rows the clone size is stated as once, few or many, or as a class when expanded; others skip it.

few	-	TRBV2	11	TRBJ2-7	ASSVDRTYEQY
few	-	TRBV9	12	TRBJ1-6	ASSLSQDNSPLH
-	-	TRBV5-1	15	TRBJ1-1	ASSGPGSSWGGTEAF
-	-	TRBV5-6	11	TRBJ2-2	ASSPQNTGELF
few	-	TRBV5-4	11	TRBJ1-2	ASSSQGMDGYT
-	-	TRBV9	13	TRBJ2-2	ASSVEFRAAGELF
few	TRBD2	TRBV10-3	12	TRBJ2-7	AISDPGLPYEQY
-	-	TRBV2	11	TRBJ2-3	ASRAGFADTQY
few	-	TRBV4-3	10	TRBJ2-5	ASSQPGLVSY
few	-	TRBV29-1	12	TRBJ1-2	SVDSRPTNYGYT
-	-	TRBV4-1	12	TRBJ2-3	ASSQLFPGDTQY
-	TRBD1	TRBV6-5	13	TRBJ1-5	ASRRGQGKDQPQH
few	TRBD2	TRBV30	12	TRBJ2-7	AWSVEAGPYEQY
-	TRBD2	TRBV6-6	13	TRBJ2-7	ASSVAGVYNYEQY
few	-	TRBV7-9	11	TRBJ1-5	ASTTAPNQPQH
-	-	TRBV10-3	13	TRBJ2-2	AISPQEQATGELF
few	-	TRBV19	10	TRBJ2-5	ASSLTEETQY
few	-	TRBV30	11	TRBJ2-5	AWRRIAGETQY
-	-	TRBV4-1	13	TRBJ2-1	ASSQVSAAYNEQF
few	-	TRBV7-2	11	TRBJ2-5	ASSLGPPGAQY
few	TRBD2	TRBV29-1	13	TRBJ2-7	SVELASGGTYEQY
few	-	TRBV30	9	TRBJ2-3	AWTGADTQY
few	TRBD1	TRBV10-3	13	TRBJ1-1	AITQSPGQGSEAF
-	-	TRBV29-1	12	TRBJ1-4	SVLGGAPGEKLF
-	TRBD2	TRBV4-3	13	TRBJ2-1	ASSRGGSAYNEQF
-	-	TRBV7-9	13	TRBJ2-3	ASSPGVSRTDTQY